These 16 T cell receptor beta chains came from one sample sequenced in a study of identical twins (dated by TCRdb to 2016 to 2017). Libraries were constructed by 5' RACE. The sample was run on an Illumina HiSeq 2000. Using fastp trimming at Q25 and MiXCR clonotype assembly, TCRdb reanalyzed the public sequencing data and kept in-frame beta chains. Here each entry gathers all rows of one CDR3 protein and keeps the most common genes and DNA. The sample table records some 710,000 distinct CDR3 sequences; 6.1% of these occur just once. Around 2% of the sample is taken by the ten largest. The sequenced sample was naive T cells sorted from blood. The sample's cell subset or site, from its label and the paper: cells isolated with a human naive T-cell isolation kit. These receptors all come from a man aged 18 to 30 in good health.

In its sample, this clonotype was seen many times. The chain couples TRBV10-3 to TRBJ2-7; 7 nucleotides align to TRBD1. Germline V gene data show CDR1 as ENHRY and CDR2 as SYGVKD. V was pared by 0 bases and J by 5 bases, with 7 bases of the junction left unmatched. This CDR3 is built from 15 residues. The CDR3 nucleotides are TGTGCCATCAGTGAGTCGCGACAGGGCAATAACGAGCAGTACTTC. Its protein product is CAISESRQGNNEQYF.

There are a few counts of this clonotype. The J gene is TRBJ2-1, the V gene TRBV5-1; 8 nucleotides agree with TRBD1. This CDR3 spans 14 amino acids. CDR1 and CDR2 from the germline V gene are SGHRS and YFSETQ. Trimming cost V 6 bases and J 5 bases; bases outside gene matches: 7. DNA for the CDR3: TGCGCCAGCACCGAGGACAGGGTCCACAATGAGCAGTTCTTC. It encodes CASTEDRVHNEQFF.

This clonotype was detected a few times. V and J are TRBV12-3 or TRBV12-4 and TRBJ2-3; D gene ambiguous. There are 14 residues in the CDR3. V lost 7 bases to trimming and J lost 5 bases, with 16 bases between them. The chain's CDR3 is CASTPGPPGDTQYF. CDR3 coding DNA: TGTGCCAGCACCCCGGGTCCACCCGGAGATACGCAGTATTTT.

The gene calls are TRBV20-1 and TRBJ2-1; D is perhaps TRBD1 (5 bases). V was cut by 5 bases and J by 6 bases, with 17 bases left in between. This CDR3 spans 14 amino acids. Germline loops: CDR1 DFQATT, CDR2 SNEGSKA (reference sequence). The CDR3 DNA sequence: TGCAGTGCTCCCGCCCGACAGCCCGGCAATGAGCAGTTCTTC. The encoded protein is CSAPARQPGNEQFF.

V usage is TRBV15 and J usage is TRBJ2-4, with 7 positions matching TRBD1. The CDR3 covers 16 residues. The germline CDR1 and CDR2 sequences are LNHNV and YYDKDF (reference sequence). J was trimmed by 5 bases and V by 0 bases; bases with no gene match: 7. In DNA form, the CDR3 reads TGTGCCACCAGCAGAGAAATCGGGACAGCTGAAAACATTCAGTACTTC. It yields the protein CATSREIGTAENIQYF.

This clonotype was seen repeatedly, ten times or more. The rearrangement links TRBV12-3 or TRBV12-4 to TRBJ1-1; D is possibly TRBD1 (6 bases). V gave up 6 bases and J gave up 5 bases, with 13 bases separating them. CDR3 length: 13 amino acids. CDR3 loop: CASRLQGRTEAFF. The DNA for the CDR3 is TGTGCCAGCAGGCTGCAGGGGAGAACTGAAGCTTTCTTT.

This clonotype was picked up many times. The chain couples TRBV12-3 or TRBV12-4 to TRBJ1-1; 7 nucleotides agree with TRBD1. V lost 4 bases and J lost 1; bases outside the gene matches: 3. CDR3 length: 14 amino acids. CDR3 sequence reads: CASSWDSQNTEAFF. The CDR3 coding sequence is TGTGCCAGCAGTTGGGACAGCCAGAACACTGAAGCTTTCTTT.

This clonotype has a count of ten or more. The CDR3: CASSSSGGPQYF. The DNA for the CDR3 is TGTGCCAGCAGTTCGAGCGGGGGGCCGCAGTATTTT. This chain uses TRBV11-2 with TRBJ2-3; TRBD2 agrees at 9 bases. Germline-derived CDR1 and CDR2 are SGHAT and FQNNGV. The V gene end was trimmed by 6 bases and the J gene end by 10 bases; junction bases not matched to a gene: 5. The length of the CDR3 is 12 residues.

This chain uses TRBV7-8 with TRBJ2-1, with D possibly called TRBD1 or TRBD2 (5 bases each). The ends were cut back, 5 bases at V and 4 bases at J, with 18 bases in the middle. This CDR3 comprises 16 residues. Germline CDR1 SGHVS, CDR2 FQNEAQ. The CDR3: CASSPYGTQPYNEQFF. The CDR3 DNA reads as TGTGCCAGCAGCCCCTACGGGACCCAACCGTACAATGAGCAGTTCTTC.

This clonotype has only a few counts. The rearrangement joins TRBV7-6 to TRBJ2-3; 10 bases are a match to TRBD1. The germline V gene has CDR1 SGHVS and CDR2 FNYEAQ. Trimming at V came to 6 bases and at J to 3 bases, leaving 6 bases not matched to a gene. CDR3 size: 15 residues. Written as DNA, the CDR3 is TGTGCCAGCAGACCCCCGGGACAGGGGACAGATACGCAGTATTTT. Its translation is CASRPPGQGTDTQYF.

The chain couples TRBV7-9 to TRBJ1-1; D gene uncertain. Germline loops: CDR1 SEHNR, CDR2 FQNEAQ (reference sequence). The CDR3 extends over 13 amino acids. With 7 bases removed from V and 3 bases from J, the gap between germline ends came to 12 bases. The CDR3 loop is CASNTRSDTEAFF. DNA of the CDR3: TGTGCCAGCAATACTAGGTCGGACACTGAAGCTTTCTTT.

This clonotype was found many times. V and J are TRBV5-1 and TRBJ2-1, with TRBD2 matching 8 bases. Germline CDR1 is SGHRS and CDR2 is YFSETQ. The trim removed 4 bases at V and 9 bases at J, leaving 18 bases unmatched. CDR3 size: 17 residues. The DNA for the CDR3 is TGCGCCAGCAGCCCCAGGGCGCAGGCGGGAGGAAGTATTGAGCAGTTCTTC. Its protein is CASSPRAQAGGSIEQFF.

The V and J genes are TRBV7-2 and TRBJ2-1; 7 positions match TRBD2. Germline V CDR1 and CDR2: SGHTA, FQGNSA. Trimming at V came to 4 bases and at J to 5 bases, leaving 11 bases not matched to a gene. The CDR3 contains 16 residues. The CDR3 DNA follows: TGTGCCAGCAGCTGGCCGGGTAGCGGGCGCGACAATGAGCAGTTCTTC. It yields the protein CASSWPGSGRDNEQFF.

This clonotype was observed at least ten times. The CDR3 DNA sequence: TGCGCCAGCAGCTTGATTGGCGGAGACAACACAGATACGCAGTATTTT. Its protein product is CASSLIGGDNTDTQYF. The rearrangement joins TRBV5-1 to TRBJ2-3; unclear D gene. Germline CDR1 SGHRS, CDR2 YFSETQ. The CDR3 spans 16 residues. Trimming left V 1 base short and J 2 bases short, with 14 bases between.

This clonotype was counted only a few times. The V gene is TRBV20-1, the J gene TRBJ1-5, with D possibly TRBD1 on 5 matching bases. Trimming pared 0 bases from V and 1 base from J, leaving 10 bases between. Germline CDR1 is DFQATT and CDR2 is SNEGSKA (reference sequence). This CDR3 has 15 amino acids. The CDR3, as DNA: TGCAGTGCTAGAGAGGTCGGGGCCAGCAATCAGCCCCAGCATTTT. Translated: CSAREVGASNQPQHF.

This clonotype was counted many times. This sequence joins TRBV5-1 and TRBJ2-1, with TRBD2 identical over 11 bases. The CDR3 sequence is 16 residues long. The germline gives CDR1 SGHRS, CDR2 YFSETQ. The V segment lost 2 bases and the J segment 10 bases; nucleotides outside the gene matches: 11. For the CDR3, the DNA is TGCGCCAGCAGCTTACCCGGACTAGCGGGTGGATCGGAGCAGTTCTTC. Amino acid sequence: CASSLPGLAGGSEQFF.